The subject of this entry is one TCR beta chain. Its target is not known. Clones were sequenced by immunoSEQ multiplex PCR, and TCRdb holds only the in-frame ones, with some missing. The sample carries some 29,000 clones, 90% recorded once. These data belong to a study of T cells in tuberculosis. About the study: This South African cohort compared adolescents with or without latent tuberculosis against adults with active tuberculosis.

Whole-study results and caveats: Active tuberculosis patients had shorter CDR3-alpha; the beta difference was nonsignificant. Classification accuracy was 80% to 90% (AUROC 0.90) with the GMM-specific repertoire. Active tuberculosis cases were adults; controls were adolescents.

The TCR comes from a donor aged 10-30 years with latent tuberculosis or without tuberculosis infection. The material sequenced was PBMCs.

The DNA of the CDR3 is TGTGCCAGCTCACCAGGGGGGGCCGAGCAGCCCCAGCATTTT. Its protein product is CASSPGGAEQPQHF. The genes are TRBV18 and TRBJ1-5; a possible D gene is TRBD1 (6 bases). Germline V lookup: CDR1 KGHSH, CDR2 LQKENI. Trimming removed 2 bases from V and 7 bases from J, with 12 bases in between. This CDR3 contains 14 residues.